A single sample gave rise to the 15 T cell receptor beta chains below, sequenced in a study of early T cells in non-severe SARS-CoV-2 infection. TCRdb itself ran the 5' RACE reads through MiXCR, one entry per CDR3 protein. This table holds approximately 98,000 distinct CDR3 sequences, over 10% found once. Source material: whole blood. The receptors were gathered from an adult who was a healthcare worker with PCR-confirmed SARS-CoV-2 infection or an uninfected control (not recorded which).

Ten or more counts support this clonotype. This chain connects TRBV25-1 to TRBJ1-2, with TRBD1 matching over 7 bases. Germline loops: CDR1 MGHDK, CDR2 SYGVNS. The CDR3 is 15 residues long. Germline trimming cut 4 bases from V and 1 base from J; bases unmatched to any gene: 6. Here the CDR3 reads CASSARDRDNYGYTF. CDR3 DNA: TGTGCCAGCAGTGCCCGGGACAGAGATAACTATGGCTACACCTTC.

This clonotype was counted a few times. This chain joins TRBV20-1 and TRBJ2-7; 8 bases agree with TRBD1. This CDR3 region has 13 residues. V was pared by 7 bases and J by 7 bases, with 12 bases of the junction left unmatched. The germline V gene encodes CDR1 DFQATT and CDR2 SNEGSKA (reference sequence). CDR3 protein: CSVPDREEDEQYF. CDR3 DNA sequence: TGCAGTGTCCCGGACAGGGAGGAAGATGAGCAGTACTTC.

This clonotype was counted many times. The chain combines TRBV5-6 with TRBJ1-1; TRBD1 might be the D (6 bases). This CDR3 region has 16 residues. Germline CDR1 and CDR2: SGHDT and YYEEEE. Trimming removed 3 bases from V and 0 bases from J, with 15 bases in between. CDR3 residues: CASSSGGLGMNTEAFF. DNA for the CDR3: TGTGCCAGCAGCTCGGGGGGCCTGGGCATGAACACTGAAGCTTTCTTT. The full variable domain, rest sourced from reference TRBV5-6 and TRBJ1-1, is DAGVTQSPTHLIKTRGQQVTLRCSPKSGHDTVSWYQQALGQGPQFIFQYYEEEERQRGNFPDRFSGHQFPNYSSELNVNALLLGDSALYLCASSSGGLGMNTEAFFGQGTRLTVV.

The genes are TRBV29-1 and TRBJ2-1; 8 bases agree with TRBD2. Germline V gene lookup returns CDR1 SQVTM and CDR2 ANQGSEA. The CDR3 contains 14 residues. The J segment lost 6 bases and the V segment lost 5 bases, leaving 9 bases of the junction unmatched. This chain's CDR3 is CSVQGTRSANEQFF. In DNA, the CDR3 is TGCAGCGTTCAAGGGACTAGGTCCGCCAATGAGCAGTTCTTC.

Only a few counts were recorded for this clonotype. V gene TRBV20-1 combines with J gene TRBJ2-3; TRBD1 matches 9 bases. This CDR3 is built from 14 residues. The germline V gene encodes CDR1 DFQATT and CDR2 SNEGSKA (reference sequence). Losses at the gene ends were 5 bases for V and 4 bases for J; bases not matched to a gene: 7. The DNA for the CDR3 is TGCAGTGCTCGGACAGGGGTTGGGCCAGATACGCAGTATTTT. Its translation: CSARTGVGPDTQYF.

The V call is TRBV7-9, the J call TRBJ2-7; 9 bases line up with TRBD2. CDR1 and CDR2 from the germline V gene are SEHNR and FQNEAQ (reference sequence). The CDR3 length is 18 residues. Trimming took 4 bases from V and 2 from J; bases not matched to a gene: 15. The CDR3 sequence is CASSSQAGGVTGAYEQYF. In DNA, the CDR3 is TGTGCCAGCAGCTCCCAAGCGGGAGGCGTGACGGGGGCCTACGAGCAGTACTTC. The full variable domain, completed using reference TRBV7-9 and TRBJ2-7, is DTGVSQNPRHKITKRGQNVTFRCDPISEHNRLYWYRQTLGQGPEFLTYFQNEAQLEKSRLLSDRFSAERPKGSFSTLEIQRTEQGDSAMYLCASSSQAGGVTGAYEQYFGPGTRLTVT.

This clonotype was detected many times. This sequence joins TRBV28 and TRBJ2-1, with 12 bases identical to TRBD2. The germline CDR1 and CDR2 sequences are MDHEN and SYDVKM. The CDR3 length is 15 residues. The ends lost 4 bases at V and 7 bases at J; junction bases unmatched: 5. CDR3 sequence reads: CASSSTSGGRNEQFF. CDR3 nucleotides: TGTGCCAGCAGTTCGACTAGCGGGGGCCGGAATGAGCAGTTCTTC.

The table lists this clonotype with many counts. V and J are TRBV5-1 and TRBJ1-2, with 7 bases identical to TRBD1. From germline, CDR1 is SGHRS and CDR2 YFSETQ. J lost 0 bases, V lost 4 bases, and 3 bases had no gene match. The CDR3 has 14 amino acids. The CDR3 is CASSRDSANYGYTF. CDR3 DNA sequence: TGCGCCAGCAGCCGGGACAGTGCTAACTATGGCTACACCTTC.

This clonotype has a handful of counts. The V gene is TRBV11-2, the J gene TRBJ2-1, with 8 bases fitting TRBD1. CDR3 length equals 14 residues. The junction had 5 bases not matched to a gene; V was cut back by 3 bases and J by 7 bases. Germline values: CDR1 SGHAT, CDR2 FQNNGV. This chain's CDR3 is CASSFARTGNEQFF. CDR3 coding DNA: TGTGCCAGCAGCTTCGCCCGGACAGGGAATGAGCAGTTCTTC.

This clonotype was seen a handful of times. The chain couples TRBV29-1 to TRBJ2-5; a weak D match, TRBD1 (5 bases). CDR3 length: 14 residues. Germline-derived CDR1 and CDR2 are SQVTM and ANQGSEA. Trimming removed 3 bases from V and 3 bases from J, with 14 bases in between. CDR3 loop: CSVDNARVKETQYF. Written as DNA, the CDR3 is TGCAGCGTTGATAACGCCAGGGTAAAAGAGACCCAGTACTTC.

The chain combines TRBV25-1 with TRBJ1-5; 8 bases map to TRBD1. CDR3 length: 14 residues. Trimming cost V 4 bases and J 3 bases; bases outside gene matches: 2. Germline V gene sequence: CDR1 MGHDK, CDR2 SYGVNS. CDR3 in amino acids: CASSGTGPNQPQHF. Here the CDR3 DNA reads TGTGCCAGCAGTGGGACAGGGCCCAATCAGCCCCAGCATTTT.

The chain joins TRBV12-3 or TRBV12-4 to TRBJ2-1; TRBD2 agrees at 8 bases. The V gene end was trimmed by 2 bases and the J gene end by 6 bases; junction bases not matched to a gene: 6. CDR3 length: 15 amino acids. DNA of the CDR3: TGTGCCAGCAGTTTAAATACGGGGGGGCCCAATGAGCAGTTCTTC. Translating it yields CASSLNTGGPNEQFF.

This clonotype was found a few times. The DNA of the CDR3 is TGCAGCGGAGGCCCCTCGGAGACCCAGTACTTC. This encodes CSGGPSETQYF. The gene calls are TRBV29-1 and TRBJ2-5; D is ambiguous. The ends were cut back, 7 bases at V and 5 bases at J, with 11 bases in the middle. This CDR3 comprises 11 residues. CDR1 and CDR2 from the germline V gene are SQVTM and ANQGSEA.

The chain is built from TRBV3-1 and TRBJ2-7, with TRBD2 identical over 11 bases. CDR1 and CDR2 from the germline V gene are LGHDT and YNNKEL (reference sequence). CDR3 length: 15 amino acids. V was pared by 3 bases and J by 3 bases, with 4 bases of the junction left unmatched. Here the CDR3 DNA reads TGTGCCAGCAGCCAGTCTCTAGCGGGGGGCTACGAGCAGTACTTC. As protein: CASSQSLAGGYEQYF.

This clonotype was observed at least ten times. The chain recombines TRBV6-5 with TRBJ2-3, with D uncertain. The CDR3 runs to 13 residues. The V and J ends lost 6 bases and 6 bases respectively, with 13 bases between them. The germline CDR1 and CDR2 sequences are MNHEY and SVGAGI. CDR3 in DNA: TGTGCCAGCAGACCGGACCACGCGGATACGCAGTATTTT. It translates to CASRPDHADTQYF.